The 27 T cell receptor beta chains given below trace back to one sample, sequenced in a study of shared clonotypes between healthy human individuals. The repertoire was sequenced with immunoSEQ multiplex PCR; TCRdb's copy has only in-frame clones and lacks some. The profile shows over 1.5 million clones, approximately 98% of them singletons. Sequencing was performed on naive CD4+ T cells sorted from blood. Subset: CD45RA+ positively selected. These receptors were taken from a man aged 25 to 45 in good health.

This clone was observed once. The chain combines TRBV6-6 with TRBJ2-1; D is ambiguous. The CDR3 is 16 residues long. Germline V gene data show CDR1 as MNHNY and CDR2 as SVGAGI (reference sequence). The germline V and J ends were trimmed by 1 base and 5 bases, with 15 bases remaining between them. The DNA for the CDR3 is TGTGCCAGCAGTTACTTAGGCCAGCAGCTAAACAATGAGCAGTTCTTC. Amino acid sequence: CASSYLGQQLNNEQFF.

The genes are TRBV18 and TRBJ1-1, with D unclear. V was pared by 1 base and J by 7 bases, with 13 bases between. CDR3 size: 14 residues. The germline gives CDR1 KGHSH, CDR2 LQKENI. CDR3 bases: TGTGCCAGCTCACCACTGCCGGACGGGGATGAAGCTTTCTTT. It codes for CASSPLPDGDEAFF.

The rearrangement uses TRBV7-2 and TRBJ1-2, with D unresolved. CDR1 and CDR2 from the germline V gene are SGHTA and FQGNSA. The V end was cut by 6 bases, the J end by 6 bases, with 20 bases between. The CDR3 loop spans 15 amino acids. The CDR3 loop reads CASSPWAAGEDGYTF. The CDR3 DNA is TGTGCCAGCAGTCCATGGGCCGCGGGTGAAGATGGCTACACCTTC.

This CDR3 is CSVEGTSGGAYEQFF. DNA of the CDR3: TGCAGCGTTGAGGGGACTAGCGGAGGAGCTTATGAGCAGTTCTTC. The J gene is TRBJ2-1, the V gene TRBV29-1; 11 bases map to TRBD2. Germline assignment: CDR1 SQVTM and CDR2 ANQGSEA. This CDR3 is 15 amino acids long. V was clipped by 3 bases and J by 8 bases; unmatched bases: 9.

This chain links TRBV2 with TRBJ2-2, with 9 bases identical to TRBD2. Germline CDR1 and CDR2: SNHLY and FYNNEI. CDR3 length: 15 amino acids. V trimming: 3 bases; J trimming: 6 bases; junction bases outside the gene matches: 5. The CDR3 reads CASSDSGRLSGELFF. The CDR3 DNA reads as TGTGCCAGCAGTGACAGCGGGAGGTTATCCGGGGAGCTGTTTTTT.

This chain links TRBV2 with TRBJ2-7; TRBD1 aligns across 7 bases. CDR1 is SNHLY and CDR2 is FYNNEI in the germline V gene. V dropped 2 bases and J dropped 4; count of bases not matched to a gene: 5. The CDR3 has 14 amino acids. The CDR3 sequence is CASSERDRIYEQYF. The CDR3 DNA reads TGTGCCAGCAGTGAACGGGACAGAATATACGAGCAGTACTTC.

Comments on this clone: The same CDR3 also results from other DNA sequences found in this sample. V and J are TRBV18 and TRBJ2-7; 7 positions agree with TRBD1. Per the germline V gene, CDR1 is KGHSH and CDR2 is LQKENI. Losses at the gene ends were 3 bases for V and 1 base for J; bases not matched to a gene: 3. The CDR3 loop spans 14 amino acids. This CDR3 is CASSPRDRSYEQYF. CDR3 nucleotide sequence: TGTGCCAGCTCACCCCGGGACAGATCCTACGAGCAGTACTTC.

This chain joins TRBV5-1 and TRBJ1-2, with D possibly TRBD1 on 5 matching bases. Germline values: CDR1 SGHRS, CDR2 YFSETQ. V was shortened by 0 bases and J by 1 base, with 10 bases between the two germline ends. The CDR3 is 15 amino acids. In DNA, the CDR3 is TGCGCCAGCAGCTTGGAGGGGCATTTTAACTATGGCTACACCTTC. Amino acid sequence: CASSLEGHFNYGYTF.

The CDR3: CASSFRDRDYEQYF. In DNA, the CDR3 is TGTGCCAGCAGCTTCCGGGACAGGGACTACGAGCAGTACTTC. The chain carries TRBV5-6 and TRBJ2-7, with 9 bases fitting TRBD1. The CDR3 runs 14 residues. V shed 2 bases and J 3 bases; nucleotides not matched to a gene: 3. CDR1 SGHDT and CDR2 YYEEEE come from the germline V gene.

The chain uses TRBV29-1 and TRBJ2-3; 11 positions match TRBD1. J was trimmed by 7 bases and V by 4 bases; bases with no gene match: 4. Germline assignment: CDR1 SQVTM and CDR2 ANQGSEA. This CDR3 is built from 13 residues. The CDR3 spells CSVGGQGVNTQYF. The CDR3 bases are TGCAGCGTTGGGGGACAGGGGGTTAATACGCAGTATTTT.

The chain uses TRBV6-6 and TRBJ2-2; TRBD1 matches 7 bases. The junction had 14 bases not matched to a gene; V was cut back by 8 bases and J by 8 bases. This CDR3 has 15 amino acids. Germline V gives CDR1 MNHNY, CDR2 SVGAGI (reference sequence). The CDR3 DNA is TGTGCCAGCGTTCCTCCGGGACAGAATGGGGGGGAGCTGTTTTTT. It translates to CASVPPGQNGGELFF.

Worth noting for this clone: This same CDR3 is encoded by further DNA sequences in the sample. The chain couples TRBV9 to TRBJ2-1; no firm D call. V was pared by 0 bases and J by 0 bases, with 7 bases between. The germline V gene has CDR1 SGDLS and CDR2 YYNGEE. The length of the CDR3 is 15 residues. The CDR3 DNA reads as TGTGCCAGCAGCGTAGCGACAAGCTCCTACAATGAGCAGTTCTTC. Its translation: CASSVATSSYNEQFF. The full variable domain, with the rest looked up from reference TRBV9 and TRBJ2-1, is DSGVTQTPKHLITATGQRVTLRCSPRSGDLSVYWYQQSLDQGLQFLIQYYNGEERAKGNILERFSAQQFPDLHSELNLSSLELGDSALYFCASSVATSSYNEQFFGPGTRLTVL.

In DNA, the CDR3 is TGTGCCAGCAGTTTAAAGCGGGAGAACACCGGGGAGCTGTTTTTT. This gives the protein CASSLKRENTGELFF. The chain couples TRBV27 to TRBJ2-2, with 7 bases that match TRBD2. CDR1 MNHEY and CDR2 SMNVEV come from the germline V gene (reference sequence). V was clipped by 2 bases and J by 1 base; unmatched bases: 1. The CDR3 runs 15 residues.

The genes are TRBV11-3 and TRBJ2-1; D possibly uses TRBD1 or TRBD2 (5 bases each). This CDR3 is built from 15 residues. Germline-derived CDR1 and CDR2 are SGHNT and YENEEA. V gave up 5 bases and J gave up 4 bases, with 15 bases separating them. This chain's CDR3 is CASSQGPMTYNEQFF. CDR3 in DNA: TGTGCCAGCAGCCAGGGACCGATGACTTACAATGAGCAGTTCTTC.

The V call is TRBV28, the J call TRBJ2-2, with D possibly matching TRBD1 (5 bases). CDR3 length equals 14 residues. Germline V gene data show CDR1 as MDHEN and CDR2 as SYDVKM. Trimming removed 1 base at V and 5 bases at J, with 8 bases between. The CDR3 DNA sequence: TGTGCCAGCAGTTTATTGGGGCTGACCGGGGAGCTGTTTTTT. Encoded protein: CASSLLGLTGELFF.

This chain links TRBV7-6 with TRBJ2-2, with TRBD1 matching 9 bases. The CDR3 sequence is 16 residues long. Looked up from germline, CDR1 is SGHVS and CDR2 is FNYEAQ. The J segment lost 1 base and the V segment lost 5 bases, leaving 5 bases of the junction unmatched. CDR3 residues: CASSITGGWNTGELFF. CDR3 nucleotides: TGTGCCAGCAGCATTACAGGGGGCTGGAACACCGGGGAGCTGTTTTTT. Full variable domain (outside the CDR3, taken from reference TRBV7-6 and TRBJ2-2): GAGVSQSPRYKVTKRGQDVALRCDPISGHVSLYWYRQALGQGPEFLTYFNYEAQQDKSGLPNDRFSAERPEGSISTLTIQRTEQRDSAMYRCASSITGGWNTGELFFGEGSRLTVL.

The rearrangement joins TRBV14 to TRBJ1-1; 8 bases are a match to TRBD1. The V gene end was trimmed by 4 bases and the J gene end by 5 bases; junction bases not matched to a gene: 9. In germline, CDR1 is SGHDN, CDR2 FVKESK. The CDR3 sequence is 15 residues long. CDR3 sequence (DNA): TGTGCCAGCAGCCTTCGGACAGGGAGTCGGACTGAAGCTTTCTTT. This encodes CASSLRTGSRTEAFF.

The gene calls are TRBV18 and TRBJ1-2, with no clear D. This CDR3 comprises 13 residues. Germline CDR1 KGHSH, CDR2 LQKENI. V was shortened by 1 base and J by 4 bases, with 7 bases between the two germline ends. The CDR3 reads CASSPLETYGYTF. DNA of the CDR3: TGTGCCAGCTCACCACTGGAGACCTATGGCTACACCTTC.

V and J are TRBV7-9 and TRBJ1-5, with D perhaps TRBD1 (6 bases). Per the germline V gene, CDR1 is SEHNR and CDR2 is FQNEAQ (reference sequence). CDR3 size: 13 residues. The DNA for the CDR3 is TGTGCTTCCACAACGGGGGCAGATCAGCCCCAGCATTTT. Translation gives CASTTGADQPQHF.

In DNA form, the CDR3 reads TGCGCCAGCAGCCAAGAGCTTCCGTCAAATTATATGAACACTGAAGCTTTCTTT. It is translated as CASSQELPSNYMNTEAFF. J is TRBJ1-1 and V is TRBV4-3, with D unclear. This CDR3 contains 18 residues. Trimming pared 0 bases from V and 0 bases from J, leaving 17 bases between. Germline loops: CDR1 LGHNA, CDR2 YSLEER.

The chain carries TRBV7-2 and TRBJ2-3, with 12 bases that match TRBD2. The CDR3 has 17 residues. Germline lookup yields CDR1 SGHTA and CDR2 FQGNSA. The V and J ends lost 2 bases and 7 bases, in that order; junction bases with no gene match: 10. The CDR3 sequence: CASSLRTSGITSHTQYF. As DNA, the CDR3 is TGTGCCAGCAGCTTACGGACTAGCGGGATAACTTCGCATACGCAGTATTTT.

The chain combines TRBV11-2 with TRBJ2-5; 7 bases fit TRBD1. This CDR3 spans 15 amino acids. Germline trimming cut 4 bases from V and 5 bases from J; bases unmatched to any gene: 10. Germline V gives CDR1 SGHAT, CDR2 FQNNGV. This CDR3 is CASSSGTTGLETQYF. DNA for the CDR3: TGTGCCAGCAGCTCAGGAACGACAGGGTTGGAGACCCAGTACTTC. The full variable domain, its missing parts supplied by reference TRBV11-2 and TRBJ2-5, is EAGVAQSPRYKIIEKRQSVAFWCNPISGHATLYWYQQILGQGPKLLIQFQNNGVVDDSQLPKDRFSAERLKGVDSTLKIQPAKLEDSAVYLCASSSGTTGLETQYFGPGTRLLVL.

With regard to this clone: The sample contains more than one DNA sequence encoding this CDR3. The gene calls are TRBV9 and TRBJ1-3, with D possibly being TRBD1 (5 bases). The CDR3 runs 15 residues. Germline V gene data show CDR1 as SGDLS and CDR2 as YYNGEE. V lost 4 bases, J lost 0 bases, and 11 bases lay in between. DNA of the CDR3: TGTGCCAGCAGCCCGACTGGGGGCTCTGGAAACACCATATATTTT. The encoded protein is CASSPTGGSGNTIYF.

The chain recombines TRBV11-2 with TRBJ2-7; the D gene could be TRBD1 or TRBD2 (5 bases each). From germline, CDR1 is SGHAT and CDR2 FQNNGV. This CDR3 is 14 amino acids long. Between the trimmed V and J ends, which lost 5 bases and 7 bases, there was a span of 18 bases. DNA for the CDR3: TGTGCCAGCAGCACCCCACCTGGTTGGGGGGAGCAGTACTTC. Residues: CASSTPPGWGEQYF.

The chain employs TRBV6-5 and TRBJ1-4, with a tentative D call TRBD1 (5 bases). Germline-derived CDR1 and CDR2 are MNHEY and SVGAGI. Trimming took off 6 bases at V and 7 bases at J, with 15 bases between the two ends. CDR3 length: 14 residues. The CDR3 sequence is CASSIKAGIEKLFF. Here the CDR3 DNA reads TGTGCCAGCAGCATAAAGGCAGGGATTGAAAAACTGTTTTTT.

The genes are TRBV18 and TRBJ2-3; 9 bases map to TRBD2. Per germline, CDR1 KGHSH and CDR2 LQKENI. Trimming at V came to 2 bases and at J to 7 bases, leaving 13 bases not matched to a gene. The length of the CDR3 is 17 residues. The CDR3 is CASSPMGAGGQTYTQYF. The CDR3, as DNA: TGTGCCAGCTCACCAATGGGAGCGGGAGGTCAGACGTATACGCAGTATTTT.

Regarding this clone: The junction differs from germline at one of its ends, possibly a read error. The chain has TRBV5-1 and TRBJ2-3, with D possibly matching TRBD2 (6 bases). This CDR3 contains 14 residues. Germline-derived CDR1 and CDR2 are SGHRS and YFSETQ. In DNA form, the CDR3 reads TGCGCCAGCAGCCCCGGAGCGGGCACAGGTACGCAGTATTTT. Translating it yields CASSPGAGTGTQYF.